Following are 19 T cell receptor beta chains from one sample sequenced in a study of cytomegalovirus exposure and HLA in healthy donors. PCR used 60 Vbeta primers and 13 Jbeta primers. TCRdb's table, derived via immunoSEQ multiplex PCR, lists solely in-frame clones and lacks some. The data contain 110,000 or so clones, around 77% of them seen just once; the ten biggest clones take up roughly 5%. The sample consisted of PBMCs. The source is a woman aged 30 to 39 in good health and CMV-seropositive.

The chain recombines TRBV5-1 with TRBJ2-2; 8 bases align to TRBD1. V trimming: 2 bases; J trimming: 7 bases; junction bases outside the gene matches: 7. CDR3 length equals 15 residues. Germline loops: CDR1 SGHRS, CDR2 YFSETQ. CDR3 sequence: CASSFLTGGDGELFF. The CDR3 DNA reads as TGCGCCAGCAGCTTCCTAACAGGGGGTGACGGGGAGCTGTTTTTT.

Regarding this clone: The junction shows a germline mismatch at one end, possibly a read error. The chain couples TRBV30 to TRBJ1-3; D remains unclear. The CDR3 is 14 amino acids. Germline CDR1 reads GTSNPN; CDR2 reads SVGIG (reference sequence). The CDR3 DNA is TGTGCCTGGAGTCCGGGAGGCGGTGGAAGCACCATATATTTT. It encodes CAWSPGGGGSTIYF.

The chain joins TRBV28 to TRBJ2-7; 9 bases are shared with TRBD2. V lost 4 bases to trimming and J lost 1 base; unmatched junction nucleotides: 5. The germline gives CDR1 MDHEN, CDR2 SYDVKM. This CDR3 has 15 amino acids. The DNA for the CDR3 is TGTGCCAGCAGTTCTTCTAGCGGGGCTTCCTACGAGCAGTACTTC. This encodes CASSSSSGASYEQYF. The full variable domain, with the rest looked up from reference TRBV28 and TRBJ2-7, is DVKVTQSSRYLVKRTGEKVFLECVQDMDHENMFWYRQDPGLGLRLIYFSYDVKMKEKGDIPEGYSVSREKKERFSLILESASTNQTSMYLCASSSSSGASYEQYFGPGTRLTVT.

The chain carries TRBV29-1 and TRBJ2-5, with 11 bases identical to TRBD2. The length of the CDR3 is 16 residues. Per the germline V gene, CDR1 is SQVTM and CDR2 is ANQGSEA. V dropped 6 bases and J dropped 5; count of bases not matched to a gene: 14. The CDR3 sequence: CSVARPPSGGRETQYF. For the CDR3, the DNA is TGCAGCGTCGCCCGACCCCCTAGCGGGGGGAGGGAGACCCAGTACTTC.

There are a few counts of this clone. The chain combines TRBV5-6 with TRBJ1-1; 8 bases agree with TRBD1. Germline V CDR1 and CDR2: SGHDT, YYEEEE. The CDR3 has 16 amino acids. The trim removed 3 bases at V and 1 base at J, leaving 8 bases unmatched. The CDR3 is CASSYTGTGGNTEAFF. The CDR3 DNA follows: TGTGCCAGCAGCTACACCGGGACAGGTGGGAACACTGAAGCTTTCTTT. Filled out from reference TRBV5-6 and TRBJ1-1, the complete variable domain reads DAGVTQSPTHLIKTRGQQVTLRCSPKSGHDTVSWYQQALGQGPQFIFQYYEEEERQRGNFPDRFSGHQFPNYSSELNVNALLLGDSALYLCASSYTGTGGNTEAFFGQGTRLTVV.

CDR3 loop: CASSIGGLREDKNIQYF. CDR3 nucleotide sequence: TGTGCCAGTAGTATAGGTGGCCTTCGGGAGGACAAAAACATTCAGTACTTC. The chain has TRBV19 and TRBJ2-4; TRBD2 matches at 7 bases. J gave up 3 bases and V 1 base, and 9 bases lay outside the gene matches. The CDR3 is 17 residues long. Germline CDR1 LNHDA, CDR2 SQIVND (reference sequence).

This rearrangement joins TRBV13 to TRBJ2-7; no firm D call. CDR3 length equals 14 residues. CDR1 is PRHDT, CDR2 FYEKMQ, per germline (reference sequence). V was pared by 5 bases and J by 9 bases, with 20 bases between. The CDR3 DNA is TGTGCCAGCAGCCCGCCCAACAGCCTCCCAAGGCAGTACTTC. It translates to CASSPPNSLPRQYF. The variable domain in full, completed from reference TRBV13 and TRBJ2-7, reads AAGVIQSPRHLIKEKRETATLKCYPIPRHDTVYWYQQGPGQDPQFLISFYEKMQSDKGSIPDRFSAQQFSDYHSELNMSSLELGDSALYFCASSPPNSLPRQYFGPGTRLTVT.

The chain recombines TRBV7-8 with TRBJ1-2, with 8 bases fitting TRBD1. CDR3 length: 15 residues. Germline CDR1 and CDR2: SGHVS and FQNEAQ. J was trimmed by 4 bases and V by 5 bases; bases with no gene match: 9. CDR3 coding DNA: TGTGCCAGCAGCCCCGATTTGGGGACAGGCTATGGCTACACCTTC. Protein sequence: CASSPDLGTGYGYTF.

This chain links TRBV7-9 with TRBJ2-1, with no clear D. The ends were cut back, 9 bases at V and 5 bases at J, with 14 bases in the middle. The CDR3 loop spans 13 amino acids. The germline V gene has CDR1 SEHNR and CDR2 FQNEAQ (reference sequence). The DNA for the CDR3 is TGTGCCAGTCGTGAAGCGCCGGACAATGAGCAGTTCTTC. This sequence encodes CASREAPDNEQFF.

The J gene is TRBJ1-5, the V gene TRBV27; 10 nucleotides match TRBD1. With V trimmed by 8 bases and J by 4 bases, 8 bases remained unmatched. CDR1 is MNHEY and CDR2 is SMNVEV in the germline V gene (reference sequence). The CDR3 loop spans 15 amino acids. CDR3 nucleotide sequence: TGTGCCAGCGGAGACCGGGACAGGGGAAATCAGCCCCAGCATTTT. It codes for CASGDRDRGNQPQHF.

This clone has just a few counts. This chain joins TRBV6-1 and TRBJ1-1; D gene unclear. The CDR3 spans 14 residues. In germline, CDR1 is MNHNS, CDR2 SASEGT. The ends were cut back, 4 bases at V and 3 bases at J, with 12 bases in the middle. DNA of the CDR3: TGTGCCAGCAGTGGGGCGCGGGCCGACACTGAAGCTTTCTTT. Translation gives CASSGARADTEAFF.

V and J are TRBV29-1 and TRBJ1-1; D uncertain. The CDR3 totals 11 residues. V lost 6 bases and J lost 6, with 11 bases in between. Per germline, CDR1 SQVTM and CDR2 ANQGSEA. CDR3 coding DNA: TGCAGCGTACGCATTTCGGCTGAAGCTTTCTTT. Its translation: CSVRISAEAFF.

The V gene is TRBV2, the J gene TRBJ1-1; possibly TRBD1 for D (6 bases). Germline lookup yields CDR1 SNHLY and CDR2 FYNNEI. This CDR3 has 14 amino acids. The V end was cut by 6 bases, the J end by 7 bases, with 18 bases between. CDR3 nucleotide sequence: TGTGCCAGCAGGGGAGAACAGGGCAGCCTTGAAGCTTTCTTT. This gives the protein CASRGEQGSLEAFF.

The V call is TRBV5-1, the J call TRBJ1-1; D perhaps matches TRBD1 (5 bases). Germline CDR1 and CDR2: SGHRS and YFSETQ. The CDR3 is made up of 15 amino acids. Trimming cost V 0 bases and J 4 bases, with 13 bases left between them. CDR3 loop: CASSLGVGEGTEAFF. In DNA form, the CDR3 reads TGCGCCAGCAGCTTGGGGGTGGGGGAGGGCACTGAAGCTTTCTTT.

This sequence joins TRBV18 and TRBJ1-1; D is possibly TRBD1 (6 bases). Germline V gene sequence: CDR1 KGHSH, CDR2 LQKENI. The CDR3 has 15 amino acids. V was pared by 1 base and J by 1 base, with 10 bases between. The CDR3 sequence: CASSPQGQQNTEAFF. CDR3 nucleotide sequence: TGTGCCAGCTCACCACAAGGACAGCAGAACACTGAAGCTTTCTTT.

This chain joins TRBV6-1 and TRBJ2-7; the D is unclear. With 4 bases removed from V and 2 bases from J, the gap between germline ends came to 12 bases. Germline V lookup: CDR1 MNHNS, CDR2 SASEGT. The CDR3 covers 14 residues. The CDR3 DNA sequence: TGTGCCAGCAGTGCGTCAGGAACCCCCTACGAGCAGTACTTC. It is translated as CASSASGTPYEQYF.

The chain joins TRBV5-6 to TRBJ2-5, with D possibly being TRBD1 (5 bases). Germline CDR1 is SGHDT and CDR2 is YYEEEE. The CDR3 covers 14 residues. V lost 3 bases and J 5 bases, leaving 14 bases between the germline ends. The chain's CDR3 is CASSSVSAGETQYF. DNA of the CDR3: TGTGCCAGCAGCTCCGTATCCGCAGGGGAGACCCAGTACTTC.

The V gene is TRBV13, the J gene TRBJ2-1, with no clear D. Germline V gives CDR1 PRHDT, CDR2 FYEKMQ (reference sequence). V was shortened by 0 bases and J by 4 bases, with 7 bases between the two germline ends. The CDR3 is 14 residues long. DNA for the CDR3: TGTGCCAGCAGCTTAGGTAACAGTTACAATGAGCAGTTCTTC. Amino acid sequence: CASSLGNSYNEQFF.

J is TRBJ2-3 and V is TRBV13; possible D gene TRBD2, 6 bases. Germline loops: CDR1 PRHDT, CDR2 FYEKMQ (reference sequence). CDR3 length equals 15 residues. V shed 5 bases and J shed 0 bases, with 12 bases lying between them. The CDR3 region is CASSNTGTSTDTQYF. The DNA for the CDR3 is TGTGCCAGCAGCAACACCGGGACTAGCACAGATACGCAGTATTTT.